This TCR beta chain emerged from a study of cytomegalovirus exposure and HLA in healthy donors. Study overall: The same platform was used for the roughly 120 validation repertoires as for the approximately 630 first-cohort repertoires, as reported in a later analysis. Study-level findings and limits: A list of roughly 180 TCR beta chains associated with cytomegalovirus was given. High specificity and sensitivity for cytomegalovirus status were reported for the classifier.

With respect to this clone: Its antigen is not known.

The assay was immunoSEQ multiplex PCR, and TCRdb's table has in-frame clones only and misses some. The profile covers some 150,000 clones, with 65% to 90% appearing a single time and approximately 20% taken by the ten largest. CDR3 length equals 12 residues. Trimming took off 7 bases at V and 3 bases at J, with 10 bases between the two ends. Germline CDR1 MNHNY, CDR2 SVGAGI (reference sequence). V and J are TRBV6-6 and TRBJ2-7, with D unclear. The sample was PBMCs. The clonotype originates from a young man in good health and CMV-seropositive. CDR3 nucleotide sequence: TGTGCCAGCAAAGGAGCCCTCTACGAGCAGTACTTC. It translates to CASKGALYEQYF.